This is a list of T cell receptor beta chains from one sample in a study of control samples from healthy donors and cancer patients. The table came from immunoSEQ multiplex PCR; TCRdb's copy has only in-frame clones and leaves some out. The sample has approximately 30,000 clones; around 87% are singletons. The sample comprised PBMCs. The receptors here all came from a middle-aged woman with lung cancer. Both conserved end residues are part of each CDR3. D genes are given only for firm matches. Size is stated for part of the rows, as once, few or many counts, or as a class when the clone is expanded.

d_gene: -
j_gene: TRBJ1-4
abundance: few
v_gene: TRBV3-1/TRBV3-2
CDR3nt: TGTGCCAGCAGCCAAGGTTCCCCTGAAAAACTGTTTTTT
CDR3aa: CASSQGSPEKLFF

d_gene: -
j_gene: TRBJ1-1
abundance: -
v_gene: TRBV18
CDR3nt: TGTGCCAGCTCACCACAGAGGAACCCGAACACTGAAGCTTTCTTT
CDR3aa: CASSPQRNPNTEAFF

d_gene: TRBD1
j_gene: TRBJ2-2
abundance: -
v_gene: TRBV19
CDR3nt: TGTGCCAGTAGCAGGACAGGGGGCGACACCGGGGAGCTGTTTTTT
CDR3aa: CASSRTGGDTGELFF

d_gene: -
j_gene: TRBJ1-1
abundance: once
v_gene: TRBV18
CDR3nt: TGTGCCACCACGGAAGGACAGAACACTGAAGCTTTCTTT
CDR3aa: CATTEGQNTEAFF

d_gene: -
j_gene: TRBJ2-7
abundance: -
v_gene: TRBV29-1
CDR3nt: TGCAGCGTCTCCCCCCCGTTCGAGCAGTACTTC
CDR3aa: CSVSPPFEQYF

d_gene: -
j_gene: TRBJ2-5
abundance: -
v_gene: TRBV9
CDR3nt: TGTGCCAGCAGCGTAGGAATTCGTGAGACCCAGTACTTC
CDR3aa: CASSVGIRETQYF

d_gene: -
j_gene: TRBJ1-4
abundance: -
v_gene: TRBV4-1
CDR3nt: TGCGCCAGCAGCCAAGGGACCTCGGGGGCGGGGGAAAAACTGTTTTTT
CDR3aa: CASSQGTSGAGEKLFF

d_gene: TRBD1
j_gene: TRBJ1-5
abundance: -
v_gene: TRBV5-1
CDR3nt: TGCGCCAGCAGCTTGGACGGGACAGGGTATCAGCCCCAGCATTTT
CDR3aa: CASSLDGTGYQPQHF

d_gene: TRBD1
j_gene: TRBJ2-4
abundance: -
v_gene: TRBV4-1
CDR3nt: TGCGCCAGCAGCCAAGGCCCCAGGGGGCAAAAGCTAGCCAAAAACATTCAGTACTTC
CDR3aa: CASSQGPRGQKLAKNIQYF

d_gene: TRBD1
j_gene: TRBJ1-5
abundance: -
v_gene: TRBV19
CDR3nt: TGTGCCAGTAGTATCGGCCAGGGGGTTCAGCCCCAGCATTTT
CDR3aa: CASSIGQGVQPQHF

d_gene: -
j_gene: TRBJ1-2
abundance: few
v_gene: TRBV7-9
CDR3nt: TGTGCCAGCAGCGTTTTCGGGACCTATGGCTACACCTTC
CDR3aa: CASSVFGTYGYTF

d_gene: -
j_gene: TRBJ2-7
abundance: -
v_gene: TRBV7-9
CDR3nt: TGTGCCAGCAGCGTCGGGCCTTACGAGCAGTACTTC
CDR3aa: CASSVGPYEQYF

d_gene: -
j_gene: TRBJ2-6
abundance: -
v_gene: TRBV11-1
CDR3nt: TGTGCCAGCAGCGGCTGGGTGGCTGGGGCCAACGTCCTGACTTTC
CDR3aa: CASSGWVAGANVLTF

d_gene: -
j_gene: TRBJ1-1
abundance: few
v_gene: TRBV1
CDR3nt: TGCACCAAATCCCCCGGGACAGGGGACACTGAAGCTTTCTTT
CDR3aa: CTKSPGTGDTEAFF

d_gene: -
j_gene: TRBJ2-3
abundance: -
v_gene: TRBV7-2
CDR3nt: TGTGCCAGCAGCTTAGGAGGGAAAGATACGCAGTATTTT
CDR3aa: CASSLGGKDTQYF

d_gene: -
j_gene: TRBJ1-2
abundance: -
v_gene: TRBV3-1/TRBV3-2
CDR3nt: TGTGCCAGCAGCCAGAAGGGGCATAACTATGGCTACACCTTC
CDR3aa: CASSQKGHNYGYTF

d_gene: -
j_gene: TRBJ1-1
abundance: -
v_gene: TRBV7-3
CDR3nt: TGTGCCAGTAGAGTGAGGCCTTCGAACACTGAAGCTTTCTTT
CDR3aa: CASRVRPSNTEAFF

d_gene: TRBD1
j_gene: TRBJ1-4
abundance: -
v_gene: TRBV7-6
CDR3nt: TGTGCCAGCAGCTTAGCCTCCGGGACAGGAGGTGAAAAACTGTTTTTT
CDR3aa: CASSLASGTGGEKLFF

d_gene: -
j_gene: TRBJ1-5
abundance: few
v_gene: TRBV18
CDR3nt: TGTGCCAGCTCACCTGAGGGAGGGGATCAGCCCCAGCATTTT
CDR3aa: CASSPEGGDQPQHF

d_gene: -
j_gene: TRBJ1-5
abundance: -
v_gene: TRBV11-2
CDR3nt: TGTGCCAGCAGCGTACAGGCGAGCAATCAGCCCCAGCATTTT
CDR3aa: CASSVQASNQPQHF

d_gene: -
j_gene: TRBJ2-5
abundance: -
v_gene: TRBV19
CDR3nt: TGTGCCAGTATGCAGGGGGGAGAGACCCAGTACTTC
CDR3aa: CASMQGGETQYF

d_gene: -
j_gene: TRBJ1-2
abundance: -
v_gene: TRBV15
CDR3nt: TGTGCCACCAGCAGCGAGAACTATGGCTACACCTTC
CDR3aa: CATSSENYGYTF

d_gene: -
j_gene: TRBJ2-5
abundance: few
v_gene: TRBV28
CDR3nt: TGTGCCAGCAGTCCCACTGAAGAGACCCAGTACTTC
CDR3aa: CASSPTEETQYF

d_gene: -
j_gene: TRBJ2-2
abundance: -
v_gene: TRBV19
CDR3nt: TGTGCCAGCGCCGGGACGGATAACACCGGGGAGCTGTTTTTT
CDR3aa: CASAGTDNTGELFF

d_gene: TRBD1
j_gene: TRBJ2-7
abundance: once
v_gene: TRBV7-8
CDR3nt: TGTGCCAGCAGCTCTACAGGGGCCTACGAGCAGTACTTC
CDR3aa: CASSSTGAYEQYF

d_gene: -
j_gene: TRBJ1-2
abundance: -
v_gene: TRBV16
CDR3nt: TGTGCCAGCAGCCAATCGAAGGGGACCAACTATGGCTACACCTTC
CDR3aa: CASSQSKGTNYGYTF

d_gene: TRBD2
j_gene: TRBJ2-7
abundance: -
v_gene: TRBV29-1
CDR3nt: TGCAGCGTTGCGGGACTAGCGTACGAGCAGTACTTC
CDR3aa: CSVAGLAYEQYF

d_gene: -
j_gene: TRBJ1-1
abundance: -
v_gene: TRBV18
CDR3nt: TGTGCCAGCTCAACAAGCCGAACAGCGGACACTGAAGCTTTCTTT
CDR3aa: CASSTSRTADTEAFF

d_gene: TRBD2
j_gene: TRBJ2-7
abundance: -
v_gene: TRBV2
CDR3nt: TGTGCCAGCAGTGAGGGACTAGTCCACGAGCAGTACTTC
CDR3aa: CASSEGLVHEQYF

d_gene: TRBD1
j_gene: TRBJ1-2
abundance: -
v_gene: TRBV7-9
CDR3nt: TGTGCCAGCAGCGGGACAGGTGACTATGGCTACACCTTC
CDR3aa: CASSGTGDYGYTF

d_gene: TRBD2
j_gene: TRBJ2-7
abundance: -
v_gene: TRBV7-8
CDR3nt: TGTGCCAGCAGCTTTTTGGTCGGGGGGGCCCTCGACGAGCAGTACTTC
CDR3aa: CASSFLVGGALDEQYF

d_gene: -
j_gene: TRBJ1-1
abundance: -
v_gene: TRBV5-1
CDR3nt: TGCGCCAGCAGTGGACAGTTGAGCACTGAAGCTTTCTTT
CDR3aa: CASSGQLSTEAFF

d_gene: -
j_gene: TRBJ2-7
abundance: -
v_gene: TRBV6-5
CDR3nt: TGTGCCAGCAGTTACTCCAGGAGAGGGGGAGCCTACGAGCAGTACTTC
CDR3aa: CASSYSRRGGAYEQYF

d_gene: TRBD1
j_gene: TRBJ2-3
abundance: -
v_gene: TRBV9
CDR3nt: TGTGCCAGCAGCGTGGGACAGGGGACAGATACGCAGTATTTT
CDR3aa: CASSVGQGTDTQYF

d_gene: -
j_gene: TRBJ1-1
abundance: once
v_gene: TRBV25-1
CDR3nt: TGTGCCAGCAGTGATGTAGGAAGAGAGGGGGAGTTGAGTGAAGCTTTCTTT
CDR3aa: CASSDVGREGELSEAFF

d_gene: -
j_gene: TRBJ2-3
abundance: -
v_gene: TRBV9
CDR3nt: TGTGCCAGCAGCGGAGGAGGGAGCACAGATACGCAGTATTTT
CDR3aa: CASSGGGSTDTQYF

d_gene: TRBD2
j_gene: TRBJ2-5
abundance: -
v_gene: TRBV15
CDR3nt: TGTGCCACCAGGGACGGACTAGCGGGCCAAGAGACCCAGTACTTC
CDR3aa: CATRDGLAGQETQYF

d_gene: -
j_gene: TRBJ2-3
abundance: -
v_gene: TRBV5-4
CDR3nt: TGTGCCAGCAGCGATACGAAAGTACGGGGCACAGATACGCAGTATTTT
CDR3aa: CASSDTKVRGTDTQYF

d_gene: -
j_gene: TRBJ1-6
abundance: -
v_gene: TRBV11-3
CDR3nt: TGTGCCAGCAGCCCCCGAGCCCTGGGTTCCTATAATTCACCCCTCCACTTT
CDR3aa: CASSPRALGSYNSPLHF

d_gene: -
j_gene: TRBJ1-1
abundance: -
v_gene: TRBV9
CDR3nt: TGTGCCAGCAGCGCCCAGGCTCACACTGAAGCTTTCTTT
CDR3aa: CASSAQAHTEAFF

d_gene: -
j_gene: TRBJ2-3
abundance: -
v_gene: TRBV18
CDR3nt: TGTGCCAGCTCACCCCGGATCTCGGGGGGCACAGATACGCAGTATTTT
CDR3aa: CASSPRISGGTDTQYF

d_gene: -
j_gene: TRBJ2-2
abundance: -
v_gene: TRBV3-1/TRBV3-2
CDR3nt: TGTGCCAGCAGCCAAGATGGGGGCACCGGGGAGCTGTTTTTT
CDR3aa: CASSQDGGTGELFF

d_gene: TRBD2
j_gene: TRBJ2-4
abundance: -
v_gene: TRBV7-2
CDR3nt: TGTGCCAGCAGCTCACCGGGACTAGCGGGGGTGGACAAAAACATTCAGTACTTC
CDR3aa: CASSSPGLAGVDKNIQYF

d_gene: -
j_gene: TRBJ1-1
abundance: -
v_gene: TRBV7-8
CDR3nt: TGTGCCAGCAGCCCATGGGGGATTAACACTGAAGCTTTCTTT
CDR3aa: CASSPWGINTEAFF

d_gene: -
j_gene: TRBJ1-1
abundance: -
v_gene: TRBV10-3
CDR3nt: TGTGCCATCAGGGGGATGGGAGAAACTGAAGCTTTCTTT
CDR3aa: CAIRGMGETEAFF

d_gene: TRBD1
j_gene: TRBJ1-4
abundance: once
v_gene: TRBV18
CDR3nt: TGTGCCAGCTCACCGCCGCCGGGGACAGCTGAAAAACTGTTTTTT
CDR3aa: CASSPPPGTAEKLFF

d_gene: -
j_gene: TRBJ1-2
abundance: -
v_gene: TRBV9
CDR3nt: TGTGCCAGCAGCGCTTCTGGGAGCCCTAAGTCCTATGGCTACACCTTC
CDR3aa: CASSASGSPKSYGYTF

d_gene: -
j_gene: TRBJ1-4
abundance: -
v_gene: TRBV28
CDR3nt: TGTGCCAGCAGTTCCCCCCGGACCGCAACAACTAATGAAAAACTGTTTTTT
CDR3aa: CASSSPRTATTNEKLFF

d_gene: TRBD1
j_gene: TRBJ2-3
abundance: -
v_gene: TRBV19
CDR3nt: TGTGCCAGTAGTACCCGAACCGGGACAGGGACAGATACGCAGTATTTT
CDR3aa: CASSTRTGTGTDTQYF

d_gene: TRBD1
j_gene: TRBJ1-5
abundance: -
v_gene: TRBV10-3
CDR3nt: TGTGCCATCAAACCACAGGGGGATGGCAATCAGCCCCAGCATTTT
CDR3aa: CAIKPQGDGNQPQHF